Ten or more counts support the clone carrying this TCR beta chain. TCRdb reprocessed the reads via MiXCR and lists one record per CDR3 protein. The sample shows hundreds of thousands of distinct CDR3 sequences, about a sixth of them seen only once. This record belongs to a study of T cell repertoires in cytomegalovirus infection. Whole-study context: CMV infection plus the matching HLA type was flagged by public TCR beta signatures.

The V gene lost 3 bases and the J gene lost 1 base, with 10 bases spanning the gap. CDR3 size: 15 residues. Germline CDR1 reads SGHTA; CDR2 reads FQGNSA. This sequence was found in a human donor in good health (CMV status not recorded). Some clones in this sample may be carry-over from other donors' samples. What was sequenced was PBMCs. The V call is TRBV7-2, the J call TRBJ1-5; D remains unclear. In DNA, the CDR3 is TGTGCCAGCAGCTTCTATTTGGACAGCAATCAGCCCCAGCATTTT. As protein: CASSFYLDSNQPQHF.